This T cell receptor (beta chain) was documented in a study of T cells after posttransplantation cyclophosphamide. General study points: Recipient CMV seropositivity and CMV reactivation strongly tracked TRB clonality.

This clone was recorded at least ten times. Its antigen remains unknown. This CDR3 has 15 amino acids. Per the germline V gene, CDR1 is MNHEY and CDR2 is SMNVEV (reference sequence). With 2 bases removed from V and 6 bases from J, the gap between germline ends came to 13 bases. Repertoires were generated with immunoSEQ multiplex PCR, while TCRdb's copy carries only in-frame clones and drops some. In total the sample includes 30,000 to 40,000 clones, none of them seen once. Material: PBMCs. This chain connects TRBV27 to TRBJ2-2, with D possibly being TRBD2 (5 bases). This receptor was identified in a man aged 50 to 60 in good health, CMV-negative, and a related stem cell transplant donor. CDR3 loop: CASSLVGADPGELFF. The CDR3 region has the DNA TGTGCCAGCAGTTTAGTGGGAGCCGACCCCGGGGAGCTGTTTTTT.